This TCR beta chain was captured in a study of siplizumab effects on memory and regulatory T cells. Concerning this clone itself: Its antigen remains unidentified.

From germline, CDR1 is SGDLS and CDR2 YYNGEE. This CDR3 is built from 14 residues. Deletions cut 2 bases from V and 7 bases from J, with 12 bases between. Overall study findings and caveats: Siplizumab significantly brought down the alloreactive sequences that trace back to unstimulated CD4+ memory cells.

Per sample, approximately 10^5 TCR templates underwent assay. Sequencing was performed with immunoSEQ multiplex PCR; in TCRdb, only in-frame clones are kept and a portion is missing. The sample yields 94,000 or so clones, roughly 93% seen once. This receptor was obtained from a human donor in good health. Sequencing was done on a sample of CD8+ T cells sorted from blood. The chain joins TRBV9 to TRBJ1-4, with D possibly being TRBD1 (5 bases). The CDR3 region is CASSVEGSGEKLFF. The CDR3 nucleotides read TGTGCCAGCAGCGTCGAGGGGTCGGGTGAAAAACTGTTTTTT. Using reference TRBV9 and TRBJ1-4 for the parts outside the CDR3, the full variable domain is DSGVTQTPKHLITATGQRVTLRCSPRSGDLSVYWYQQSLDQGLQFLIQYYNGEERAKGNILERFSAQQFPDLHSELNLSSLELGDSALYFCASSVEGSGEKLFFGSGTQLSVL.